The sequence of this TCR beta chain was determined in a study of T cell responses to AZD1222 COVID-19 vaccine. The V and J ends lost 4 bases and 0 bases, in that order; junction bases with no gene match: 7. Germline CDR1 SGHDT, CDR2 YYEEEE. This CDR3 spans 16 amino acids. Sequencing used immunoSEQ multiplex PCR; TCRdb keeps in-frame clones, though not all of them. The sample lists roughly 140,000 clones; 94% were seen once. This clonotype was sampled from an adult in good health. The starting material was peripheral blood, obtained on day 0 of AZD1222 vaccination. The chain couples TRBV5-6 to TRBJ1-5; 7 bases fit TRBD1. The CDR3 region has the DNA TGTGCCAGCAGCACCACAGGGGATTATAGCAATCAGCCCCAGCATTTT. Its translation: CASSTTGDYSNQPQHF.